The source of this T cell receptor (beta chain) is a study of CD8 T cells in Susac syndrome. Reverse transcription of about 0.45 to 1 ug RNA was performed with random hexamers. It was immunoSEQ multiplex PCR that amplified TCR beta CDR3 across 54 Vbeta and 13 Jbeta. TCRdb re-derived calls from the immunoSEQ multiplex PCR reads in MiXCR, one entry per CDR3 protein. This sample yields roughly 120,000 distinct CDR3 sequences, of which roughly 94% are seen a single time; around 0.12% belongs to the top ten. Germline V gives CDR1 SGHTA, CDR2 FQGNSA. The ends were cut back, 5 bases at V and 10 bases at J, with 14 bases in the middle. The CDR3 is 12 residues long. Sequencing of TCR beta, carried out with a high-throughput approach, was applied to CD8+ and CD4+ T cells from the blood. It was treatment-naive patients with stable or active relapsing-remitting disease who made up the multiple sclerosis controls. Negative isolation was used for CD8+ and CD4+ T cells, and FACS enrichment was applied to TEMRA cells.

The sequence was collected from a human donor with multiple sclerosis. The genes are TRBV7-2 and TRBJ1-1; D unclear. The sample taken for sequencing was CD4+ T cells from PBMCs. The CDR3 protein is CASSDPGRRAFF. The CDR3 DNA is TGTGCCAGCAGCGACCCGGGGAGGAGAGCTTTCTTT. Looking up the rest from reference TRBV7-2 and TRBJ1-1 gives the full variable domain: GAGVSQSPSNKVTEKGKDVELRCDPISGHTALYWYRQSLGQGLEFLIYFQGNSAPDKSGLPSDRFSAERTGGSVSTLTIQRTQQEDSAVYLCASSDPGRRAFFGQGTRLTVV.